A selection of T cell receptor beta chains follows, all from one sample in a study of cytomegalovirus exposure and HLA in healthy donors. Produced via immunoSEQ multiplex PCR; TCRdb's table is partial and in-frame only. The sample contains 120,000 to 150,000 clones, around 90% of which appear only once. Sequencing used PBMCs. Source of these receptors: a young man in good health and CMV-seropositive. CDR3s include the opening cysteine and the closing phenylalanine or tryptophan. Fields, in order: clone size, V gene, J gene, CDR3 protein. Rows may omit the clone size; those that give it use once, few, many or a size class.

clone_size: .; v_call: TRBV7-9; j_call: TRBJ2-1; cdr3_aa: CASSTRQGPAGYNEQFF
clone_size: .; v_call: TRBV29-1; j_call: TRBJ2-7; cdr3_aa: CSVRLAAYEQYF
clone_size: .; v_call: TRBV15; j_call: TRBJ2-6; cdr3_aa: CATSPSNPGAVTSGANVLTF
clone_size: once; v_call: TRBV28; j_call: TRBJ2-2; cdr3_aa: CASSPHGELFF
clone_size: .; v_call: TRBV29-1; j_call: TRBJ1-2; cdr3_aa: CSALGLYGYTF
clone_size: .; v_call: TRBV5-6; j_call: TRBJ1-3; cdr3_aa: CASSGGTGESGNTIYF
clone_size: .; v_call: TRBV2; j_call: .; cdr3_aa: CASSRTGFYEQYF
clone_size: .; v_call: TRBV4-2; j_call: TRBJ1-1; cdr3_aa: CASSQEGAGGTEAFF
clone_size: .; v_call: TRBV18; j_call: TRBJ2-7; cdr3_aa: CASSPGTARTYEQYF
clone_size: .; v_call: TRBV11-2; j_call: TRBJ2-7; cdr3_aa: CASSLAGTSRSYEQYF
clone_size: .; v_call: TRBV9; j_call: TRBJ1-2; cdr3_aa: CASSPWVGGYKGGYTF
clone_size: .; v_call: TRBV29-1; j_call: TRBJ2-1; cdr3_aa: CSAERGRQGNNEQFF
clone_size: .; v_call: TRBV7-9; j_call: TRBJ1-4; cdr3_aa: CASSPAGAGHEKLFF
clone_size: .; v_call: TRBV30; j_call: TRBJ2-7; cdr3_aa: CAWSPGSYEQYF
clone_size: .; v_call: TRBV14; j_call: TRBJ2-3; cdr3_aa: CASRRQGTDTQYF
clone_size: .; v_call: TRBV29-1; j_call: TRBJ1-5; cdr3_aa: CSVEAGAGQPQHF
clone_size: .; v_call: TRBV7-8; j_call: TRBJ2-4; cdr3_aa: CASSPGKGLAKNIQYF
clone_size: once; v_call: TRBV5-1; j_call: TRBJ1-1; cdr3_aa: CASSTGNTEAFF
clone_size: .; v_call: TRBV6-5; j_call: TRBJ1-6; cdr3_aa: CASSYSRLVEPLHF
clone_size: .; v_call: TRBV7-8; j_call: TRBJ1-1; cdr3_aa: CASSLTVRNTEAFF
clone_size: .; v_call: TRBV5-1; j_call: TRBJ1-3; cdr3_aa: CASSLAGTSSGNTIYF
clone_size: .; v_call: TRBV10-2; j_call: TRBJ1-1; cdr3_aa: CASLDRQTTEAFF
clone_size: .; v_call: TRBV7-6; j_call: TRBJ1-1; cdr3_aa: CASSSIGQGAGTEAFF
clone_size: .; v_call: TRBV10-1; j_call: TRBJ2-7; cdr3_aa: CASSDSGTGVSEQYF
clone_size: many; v_call: TRBV5-1; j_call: TRBJ2-5; cdr3_aa: CASSWTGAPGETQYF
clone_size: .; v_call: TRBV27; j_call: TRBJ2-7; cdr3_aa: CASSFSGQGYEQYF
clone_size: .; v_call: TRBV4-1; j_call: TRBJ1-5; cdr3_aa: CASSQYGGARQPQHF
clone_size: once; v_call: TRBV4-1; j_call: TRBJ2-7; cdr3_aa: CASSQERRGLAGGPSSYEQYF
clone_size: .; v_call: TRBV28; j_call: TRBJ2-4; cdr3_aa: CASSLHPRTGVLTPQYF
clone_size: .; v_call: TRBV19; j_call: TRBJ1-5; cdr3_aa: CASGGGGQPQHF
clone_size: .; v_call: TRBV29-1; j_call: TRBJ2-2; cdr3_aa: CSVPGTGAGELFF
clone_size: .; v_call: TRBV30; j_call: TRBJ2-4; cdr3_aa: CAWSLQNIQYF
clone_size: .; v_call: TRBV7-8; j_call: TRBJ2-7; cdr3_aa: CASGGQGASEQYF
clone_size: .; v_call: TRBV11-3; j_call: TRBJ2-7; cdr3_aa: CASSRGVWREYSYEQYF
clone_size: .; v_call: TRBV6-5; j_call: TRBJ1-6; cdr3_aa: CASTPRPGYNSPLHF
clone_size: .; v_call: TRBV18; j_call: TRBJ2-7; cdr3_aa: CASSPTPGQGAFEQYF
clone_size: .; v_call: TRBV5-6; j_call: TRBJ1-4; cdr3_aa: CASSLTGPNEKLFF
clone_size: .; v_call: TRBV6-6; j_call: TRBJ2-7; cdr3_aa: CASTLGQAYEQYF
clone_size: .; v_call: TRBV19; j_call: TRBJ2-5; cdr3_aa: CASSTTVRRETQYF
clone_size: .; v_call: TRBV30; j_call: TRBJ1-5; cdr3_aa: CAWSARRAGSNQPQHF
clone_size: .; v_call: TRBV2; j_call: TRBJ1-2; cdr3_aa: CASSLRTGQGGYTF
clone_size: medium-sized; v_call: TRBV28; j_call: TRBJ2-7; cdr3_aa: CATLTSGAYEQYF
clone_size: .; v_call: TRBV7-8; j_call: TRBJ1-2; cdr3_aa: CASSFSRVPANYGYTF
clone_size: .; v_call: TRBV18; j_call: TRBJ1-2; cdr3_aa: CASSPQDTSGYTF
clone_size: .; v_call: TRBV29-1; j_call: TRBJ2-7; cdr3_aa: CSVDGDRGSYEQYF
clone_size: .; v_call: TRBV10-3; j_call: TRBJ2-1; cdr3_aa: CAIRRLAGNNEQFF
clone_size: .; v_call: TRBV5-1; j_call: TRBJ1-1; cdr3_aa: CASSLERGNTEAFF
clone_size: .; v_call: TRBV7-6; j_call: TRBJ2-1; cdr3_aa: CASLWRAGDNEQFF
clone_size: .; v_call: TRBV4-2; j_call: TRBJ2-7; cdr3_aa: CASSQDYSGRAQRSYEQYF
clone_size: .; v_call: TRBV18; j_call: TRBJ2-3; cdr3_aa: CASSPLAGVRGADTQYF
clone_size: .; v_call: TRBV11-2; j_call: TRBJ2-5; cdr3_aa: CASSSLSRETQYF
clone_size: .; v_call: TRBV6-5; j_call: TRBJ2-2; cdr3_aa: CASRPPGQATGELFF
clone_size: .; v_call: TRBV5-1; j_call: TRBJ2-7; cdr3_aa: CASSSRTSGSRYEQYF
clone_size: few; v_call: TRBV19; j_call: TRBJ2-7; cdr3_aa: CASSLRDSSYEQYF
clone_size: .; v_call: TRBV14; j_call: TRBJ2-3; cdr3_aa: CASSQEAGGIRDTQYF
clone_size: .; v_call: TRBV30; j_call: TRBJ1-4; cdr3_aa: CAWSPRDRAEKLFF